The source of this T cell receptor (beta chain) is a study of T cell responses to AZD1222 COVID-19 vaccine. Points from the study as a whole: With two AZD1222 doses given, Spike-specific TCR breadth and depth both rose. Vaccine-related CD4 TCRs covered spike, predominating at 160-218 and 743-854. Clonal diversity was possibly underestimated, and the donors were mostly white British, with more females. Reportedly, close to half of spike-specific TCRs are directed against unmutated variant regions.

This clone was observed once. The target antigen is unknown. The CDR3 totals 15 residues. Germline V CDR1 and CDR2: SGHAT, FQNNGV. V lost 2 bases to trimming and J lost 5 bases, with 12 bases between them. Assay used: immunoSEQ multiplex PCR; TCRdb lists only in-frame clones, some missing. The profile shows 100,000 to 150,000 clones, roughly 88% of them singletons. Specimen: peripheral blood, collected on day 0 of MenACWY control vaccination. This sequence originates from an adult in good health. The chain has TRBV11-2 and TRBJ2-2, with D possibly called TRBD1 or TRBD2 (5 bases each). CDR3 nucleotides: TGTGCCAGCAGCTTAAGCAGAGGGGATACCGGGGAGCTGTTTTTT. Protein: CASSLSRGDTGELFF.